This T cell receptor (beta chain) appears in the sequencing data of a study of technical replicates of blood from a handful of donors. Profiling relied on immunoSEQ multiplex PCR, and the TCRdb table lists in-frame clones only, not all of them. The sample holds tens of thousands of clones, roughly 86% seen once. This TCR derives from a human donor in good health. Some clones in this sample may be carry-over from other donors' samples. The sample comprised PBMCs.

In DNA, the CDR3 is TGTGCCAGTAGCCCCGACAGGGGGGTCGGGGCCAACGTCCTGACTTTC. Protein sequence: CASSPDRGVGANVLTF. The chain uses TRBV19 and TRBJ2-6, with 9 bases that match TRBD1. The V gene's germline CDR1 is LNHDA and CDR2 SQIVND (reference sequence). The V and J ends lost 6 bases and 4 bases, in that order; junction bases with no gene match: 7. CDR3 size: 16 residues.